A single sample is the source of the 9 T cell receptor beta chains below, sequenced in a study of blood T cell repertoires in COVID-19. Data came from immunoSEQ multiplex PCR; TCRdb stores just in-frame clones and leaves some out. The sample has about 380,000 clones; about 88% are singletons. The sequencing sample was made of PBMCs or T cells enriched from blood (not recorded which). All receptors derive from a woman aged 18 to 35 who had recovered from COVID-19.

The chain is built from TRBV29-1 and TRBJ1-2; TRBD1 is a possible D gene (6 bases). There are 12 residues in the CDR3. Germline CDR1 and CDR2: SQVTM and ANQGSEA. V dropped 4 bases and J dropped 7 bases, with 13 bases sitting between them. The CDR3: CSVVSRGTGYTF. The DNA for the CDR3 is TGCAGCGTTGTGAGCAGGGGTACTGGCTACACCTTC.

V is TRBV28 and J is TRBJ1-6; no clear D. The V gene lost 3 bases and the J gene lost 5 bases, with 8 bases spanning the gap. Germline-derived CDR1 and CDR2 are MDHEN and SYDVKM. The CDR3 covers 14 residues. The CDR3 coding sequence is TGTGCCAGCAGTTTTTACAGCAATAATTCACCCCTCCACTTT. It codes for CASSFYSNNSPLHF.

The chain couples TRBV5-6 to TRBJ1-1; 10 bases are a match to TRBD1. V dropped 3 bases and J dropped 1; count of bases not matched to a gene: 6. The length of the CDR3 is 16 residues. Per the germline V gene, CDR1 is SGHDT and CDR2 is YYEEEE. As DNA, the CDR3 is TGTGCCAGCAGCTACGGGACAGGGGAAGGGAACACTGAAGCTTTCTTT. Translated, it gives CASSYGTGEGNTEAFF.

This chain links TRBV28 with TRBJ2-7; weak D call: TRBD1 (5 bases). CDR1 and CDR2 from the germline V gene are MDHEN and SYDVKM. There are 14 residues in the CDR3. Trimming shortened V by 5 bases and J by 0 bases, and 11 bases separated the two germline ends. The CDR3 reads CASSTGSASYEQYF. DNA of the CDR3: TGTGCCAGCAGTACAGGTTCTGCCTCCTACGAGCAGTACTTC.

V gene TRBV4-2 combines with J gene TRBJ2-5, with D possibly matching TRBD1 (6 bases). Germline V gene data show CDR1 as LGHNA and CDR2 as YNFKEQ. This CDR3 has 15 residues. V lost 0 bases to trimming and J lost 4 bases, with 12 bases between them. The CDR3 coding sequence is TGTGCCAGCAGCCAAGACCAGGGGTGGAGAGAGACCCAGTACTTC. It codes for CASSQDQGWRETQYF.

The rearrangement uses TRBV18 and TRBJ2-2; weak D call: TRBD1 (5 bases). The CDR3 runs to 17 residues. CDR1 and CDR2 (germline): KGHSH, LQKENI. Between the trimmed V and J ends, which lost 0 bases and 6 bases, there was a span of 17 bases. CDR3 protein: CASSPPGINRGAGELFF. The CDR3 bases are TGTGCCAGCTCACCACCCGGAATAAATAGGGGCGCCGGGGAGCTGTTTTTT.

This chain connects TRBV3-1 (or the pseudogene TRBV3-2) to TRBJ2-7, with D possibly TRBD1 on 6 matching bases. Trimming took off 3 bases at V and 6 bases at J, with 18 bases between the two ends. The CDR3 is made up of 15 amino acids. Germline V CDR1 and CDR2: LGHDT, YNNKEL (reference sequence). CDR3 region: CASSHWDKGHSEQYF. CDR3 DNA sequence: TGTGCCAGCAGCCATTGGGACAAAGGACACTCCGAGCAGTACTTC.

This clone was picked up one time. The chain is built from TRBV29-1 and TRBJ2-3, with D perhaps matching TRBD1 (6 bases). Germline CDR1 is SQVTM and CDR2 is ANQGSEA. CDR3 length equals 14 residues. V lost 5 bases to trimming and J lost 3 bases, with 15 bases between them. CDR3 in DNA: TGCAGCGTTCCGCCAGGGGCTAGTACAGATACGCAGTATTTT. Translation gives CSVPPGASTDTQYF.

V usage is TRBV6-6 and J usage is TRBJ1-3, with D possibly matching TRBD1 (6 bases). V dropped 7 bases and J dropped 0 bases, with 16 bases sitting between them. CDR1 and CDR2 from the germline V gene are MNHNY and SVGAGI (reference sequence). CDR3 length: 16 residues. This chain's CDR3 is CASTPTGASSGNTIYF. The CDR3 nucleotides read TGTGCCAGCACCCCGACAGGAGCAAGCTCTGGAAACACCATATATTTT.